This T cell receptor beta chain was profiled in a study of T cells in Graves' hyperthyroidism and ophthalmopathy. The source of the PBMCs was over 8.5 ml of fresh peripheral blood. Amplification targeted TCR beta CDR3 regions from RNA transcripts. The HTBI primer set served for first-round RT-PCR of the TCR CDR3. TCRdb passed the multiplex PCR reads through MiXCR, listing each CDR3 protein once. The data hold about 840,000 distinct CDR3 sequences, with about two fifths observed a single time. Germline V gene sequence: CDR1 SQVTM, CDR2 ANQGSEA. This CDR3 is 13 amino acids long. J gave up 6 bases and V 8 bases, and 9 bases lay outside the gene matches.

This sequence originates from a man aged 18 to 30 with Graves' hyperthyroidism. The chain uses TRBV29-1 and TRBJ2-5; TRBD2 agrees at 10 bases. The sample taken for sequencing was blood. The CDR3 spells CSLSGRAVKTQYF. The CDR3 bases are TGCAGCTTGAGCGGGAGGGCCGTTAAGACCCAGTACTTC.